One and the same sample provided the 20 T cell receptor beta chains below, sequenced in a study of T cells after yellow fever vaccination. TCRdb re-called the 5' RACE reads through MiXCR, storing one row per CDR3 protein. Of 300,000 or so distinct CDR3 sequences in the sample, 13% were seen once. The sample consisted of CD4+ T cells sorted from PBMCs, taken 45 days after the yellow fever booster vaccination. Receptor source: a young man who received the YFV17D yellow fever vaccine.

The chain recombines TRBV29-1 with TRBJ2-2; no clear D. CDR3 length: 14 amino acids. CDR1 is SQVTM, CDR2 ANQGSEA, per germline. The V gene lost 5 bases and the J gene lost 6 bases, with 16 bases spanning the gap. CDR3 in amino acids: CSVSKPQVSGELFF. CDR3 nucleotides: TGCAGCGTTTCCAAACCCCAGGTCTCCGGGGAGCTGTTTTTT.

This clonotype showed up just a few times. The chain combines TRBV18 with TRBJ2-7; D is possibly TRBD1 (5 bases). The CDR3 loop spans 14 amino acids. The V gene lost 5 bases and the J gene lost 0 bases, with 11 bases spanning the gap. Germline lookup yields CDR1 KGHSH and CDR2 LQKENI. CDR3 region: CASSKGRDSYEQYF. Here the CDR3 DNA reads TGTGCCAGCTCAAAGGGCAGGGACTCCTACGAGCAGTACTTC.

This clonotype was seen at least ten times. This chain joins TRBV10-3 and TRBJ2-7; D possibly corresponds to TRBD1 (6 bases). Germline values: CDR1 ENHRY, CDR2 SYGVKD. Trimming took 11 bases from V and 3 from J, leaving 17 bases between them. This CDR3 region has 13 residues. CDR3 protein: CAVQGGTVYEQYF. In nucleotides, the CDR3 is TGTGCCGTACAGGGCGGCACCGTCTACGAGCAGTACTTC.

This sequence joins TRBV5-1 and TRBJ2-2; 9 positions match TRBD1. The CDR3 is made up of 17 amino acids. V lost 0 bases and J lost 4; bases outside the gene matches: 7. CDR1 SGHRS and CDR2 YFSETQ come from the germline V gene. This CDR3 reads CASSLVAGQGATGELFF. CDR3 coding DNA: TGCGCCAGCAGCTTGGTCGCGGGACAGGGAGCCACCGGGGAGCTGTTTTTT.

Ten or more counts support this clonotype. This chain joins TRBV12-3 or TRBV12-4 and TRBJ2-1, with 9 bases fitting TRBD1. The ends lost 7 bases at V and 1 base at J; junction bases unmatched: 2. The CDR3 covers 14 residues. The CDR3, as DNA: TGTGCCAGCATCGACAGGGGGTCCTACAATGAGCAGTTCTTC. Amino acid sequence: CASIDRGSYNEQFF.

The table lists this clonotype with a few counts. The chain has TRBV11-3 and TRBJ2-1, with TRBD2 matching over 11 bases. This CDR3 is 14 amino acids long. Trimming cost V 3 bases and J 8 bases; bases outside gene matches: 3. The germline V gene has CDR1 SGHNT and CDR2 YENEEA. For the CDR3, the DNA is TGTGCCAGCAGCTTGCTGGGACTAGCGGATGAGCAGTTCTTC. This translates into CASSLLGLADEQFF.

This clonotype showed up many times. One end of the junction varies from germline; a read error may be responsible. V is TRBV6-1 and J is TRBJ2-1; D may correspond to TRBD1 or TRBD2 (5 bases each). There are 16 residues in the CDR3. Germline V CDR1 and CDR2: MNHNS, SASEGT. CDR3 amino acids: CASREGIATTYNEQLF. The DNA for the CDR3 is TGTGCCAGTCGTGAGGGGATAGCGACTACCTACAATGAGCAGTTATTC.

This clonotype was observed a few times. V usage is TRBV29-1 and J usage is TRBJ2-2; possible D gene TRBD2, 5 bases. The germline gives CDR1 SQVTM, CDR2 ANQGSEA. The length of the CDR3 is 15 residues. V gave up 2 bases and J gave up 0 bases, with 10 bases separating them. The CDR3, as DNA: TGCAGCGTTGAACGCGGGTTCGCGAACACCGGGGAGCTGTTTTTT. It translates to CSVERGFANTGELFF.

The chain carries TRBV7-2 and TRBJ2-1, with D unresolved. The germline V gene has CDR1 SGHTA and CDR2 FQGNSA. The CDR3 contains 14 residues. Trimming stripped 2 bases from V and 2 bases from J, with 7 bases between. This chain's CDR3 is CASSLSRAYNEQFF. CDR3 in DNA: TGTGCCAGCAGCTTATCACGAGCCTACAATGAGCAGTTCTTC. Drawing the rest from reference TRBV7-2 and TRBJ2-1, the complete variable domain is GAGVSQSPSNKVTEKGKDVELRCDPISGHTALYWYRQSLGQGLEFLIYFQGNSAPDKSGLPSDRFSAERTGGSVSTLTIQRTQQEDSAVYLCASSLSRAYNEQFFGPGTRLTVL.

This chain links TRBV7-6 with TRBJ2-5, with D hard to call. Trimming took 4 bases from V and 5 from J, leaving 14 bases between them. Germline values: CDR1 SGHVS, CDR2 FNYEAQ. The CDR3 covers 14 residues. Here the CDR3 reads CASSSVPGPETQYF. For the CDR3, the DNA is TGTGCCAGCAGCTCGGTGCCCGGGCCGGAGACCCAGTACTTC. Together with reference TRBV7-6 and TRBJ2-5, the CDR3 gives the full variable domain: GAGVSQSPRYKVTKRGQDVALRCDPISGHVSLYWYRQALGQGPEFLTYFNYEAQQDKSGLPNDRFSAERPEGSISTLTIQRTEQRDSAMYRCASSSVPGPETQYFGPGTRLLVL.

This clonotype was counted at least ten times. The genes are TRBV7-3 and TRBJ1-1; 9 nucleotides match TRBD1. With V trimmed by 5 bases and J by 7 bases, 8 bases remained unmatched. Germline CDR1 and CDR2: SGHTA and FQGTGA. The CDR3 has 14 residues. The CDR3 sequence: CASSMDRGGGEAFF. The DNA of the CDR3 is TGTGCCAGCAGCATGGACAGGGGAGGTGGTGAAGCTTTCTTT.

The chain uses TRBV5-1 and TRBJ1-4; D is undetermined. Trimming took off 5 bases at V and 8 bases at J, with 7 bases between the two ends. This CDR3 comprises 11 residues. Germline-derived CDR1 and CDR2 are SGHRS and YFSETQ. CDR3 residues: CASRGAEKLFF. The CDR3 nucleotides are TGCGCCAGCAGGGGCGCGGAAAAACTGTTTTTT. The full variable domain, rest sourced from reference TRBV5-1 and TRBJ1-4, is KAGVTQTPRYLIKTRGQQVTLSCSPISGHRSVSWYQQTPGQGLQFLFEYFSETQRNKGNFPGRFSGRQFSNSRSEMNVSTLELGDSALYLCASRGAEKLFFGSGTQLSVL.

This clonotype appeared many times. CDR3 bases: TGTGCCACCAGCAGAGGAGCAGGAACCACCGGGGAGCTGTTTTTT. Protein: CATSRGAGTTGELFF. This sequence joins TRBV15 and TRBJ2-2, with unresolved D. V lost 1 base and J lost 4, with 10 bases in between. The length of the CDR3 is 15 residues. CDR1 is LNHNV and CDR2 is YYDKDF in the germline V gene (reference sequence).

The gene calls are TRBV7-2 and TRBJ2-3; 7 bases agree with TRBD2. Germline CDR1 reads SGHTA; CDR2 reads FQGNSA. The V and J ends lost 5 bases and 0 bases, in that order; junction bases with no gene match: 11. The CDR3 covers 17 residues. CDR3: CASSRPRAGPSTDTQYF. CDR3 nucleotides: TGTGCCAGCAGCCGTCCTAGAGCGGGGCCGAGCACAGATACGCAGTATTTT.

The V and J genes are TRBV6-5 and TRBJ2-7; D perhaps matches TRBD2 (6 bases). Germline CDR1 reads MNHEY; CDR2 reads SVGAGI. The CDR3 sequence is 16 residues long. Trimming pared 4 bases from V and 2 bases from J, leaving 18 bases between. This CDR3 reads CASSLSGTFSPYEQYF. For the CDR3, the DNA is TGTGCCAGCAGTTTATCCGGGACTTTCTCCCCCTACGAGCAGTACTTC.

This clonotype was counted many times. The chain combines TRBV20-1 with TRBJ2-7; TRBD2 might be the D (6 bases). The V and J ends lost 5 bases and 7 bases respectively, with 15 bases between them. The CDR3 runs to 12 residues. Germline V gives CDR1 DFQATT, CDR2 SNEGSKA (reference sequence). CDR3 in amino acids: CSALGSGREQYF. DNA for the CDR3: TGCAGTGCTCTAGGCTCGGGGAGGGAGCAGTACTTC.

The chain combines TRBV30 with TRBJ2-7; D is uncertain. The CDR3 contains 14 residues. V lost 3 bases and J lost 7, with 19 bases in between. Looked up from germline, CDR1 is GTSNPN and CDR2 is SVGIG (reference sequence). CDR3 amino acids: CAWSLRPTSQEQYF. DNA for the CDR3: TGTGCCTGGAGCCTTCGGCCGACTTCTCAAGAGCAGTACTTC.

This chain uses TRBV9 with TRBJ2-2; D ambiguous. V lost 0 bases to trimming and J lost 8 bases, with 8 bases between them. This CDR3 contains 13 residues. The germline gives CDR1 SGDLS, CDR2 YYNGEE. The CDR3: CASSVADMGELFF. In DNA, the CDR3 is TGTGCCAGCAGCGTAGCTGATATGGGGGAGCTGTTTTTT. The variable domain in full, with the rest retrieved from reference TRBV9 and TRBJ2-2, is DSGVTQTPKHLITATGQRVTLRCSPRSGDLSVYWYQQSLDQGLQFLIQYYNGEERAKGNILERFSAQQFPDLHSELNLSSLELGDSALYFCASSVADMGELFFGEGSRLTVL.

This clonotype was recorded a few times. This chain joins TRBV3-1 and TRBJ2-2; TRBD1 agrees at 7 bases. There are 12 residues in the CDR3. Trimming took 6 bases from V and 7 from J; bases not matched to a gene: 2. Germline loops: CDR1 LGHDT, CDR2 YNNKEL (reference sequence). The CDR3 loop reads CASRQGFGELFF. As DNA, the CDR3 is TGTGCCAGCAGACAGGGGTTCGGGGAGCTGTTTTTT. Combining the CDR3 with reference TRBV3-1 and TRBJ2-2 gives the whole variable domain DTAVSQTPKYLVTQMGNDKSIKCEQNLGHDTMYWYKQDSKKFLKIMFSYNNKELIINETVPNRFSPKSPDKAHLNLHINSLELGDSAVYFCASRQGFGELFFGEGSRLTVL.

The V call is TRBV25-1, the J call TRBJ2-7; no clear D. Per germline, CDR1 MGHDK and CDR2 SYGVNS. This CDR3 is built from 12 residues. Deletions cut 3 bases from V and 6 bases from J, with 9 bases between. CDR3: CASSESGREQYF. DNA of the CDR3: TGTGCCAGCAGTGAGTCAGGACGCGAGCAGTACTTC.